This is a list of T cell receptor beta chains from one sample in a study of Tregs in tolerant kidney transplant recipients. The repertoire was sequenced with immunoSEQ multiplex PCR; TCRdb's copy has only in-frame clones and lacks some. This table holds approximately 60,000 clones, 95% to 98% found once. This specimen was Tregs from blood, taken before the transplant. Every receptor here comes from a human donor who received a combined kidney and bone marrow transplant. Both conserved end residues are trimmed from each CDR3. The order of the fields is J gene, V gene, CDR3 protein.

J: TRBJ2-2
V: TRBV2
CDR3: ASLRDSNTGELF

J: TRBJ1-2
V: TRBV5-1
CDR3: ASSLAGYDGYT

J: TRBJ1-1
V: TRBV19
CDR3: ASSNRRVNTEAF

J: TRBJ2-1
V: TRBV5-6
CDR3: ASSLLGGRDSDEQF

J: TRBJ2-2
V: TRBV7-2
CDR3: ASSFAGGIFGELF

J: TRBJ2-7
V: TRBV5-1
CDR3: ASRDGLARSYEQY

J: TRBJ1-1
V: TRBV11-3
CDR3: ASSLGQGTEAF

J: TRBJ2-5
V: TRBV6-5
CDR3: ASKKAGRPGETQY

J: TRBJ1-3
V: TRBV6-1
CDR3: ASSSTGNTIY

J: TRBJ1-5
V: TRBV4-3
CDR3: ASSQGGYSNQPQH

J: TRBJ1-5
V: TRBV7-3
CDR3: ASSQGHNQPQH

J: TRBJ2-7
V: TRBV18
CDR3: ASSPQSSGGGEQY

J: TRBJ2-1
V: TRBV4-1
CDR3: ASSQSGTRLGNEQF

J: TRBJ2-2
V: TRBV15
CDR3: ATSRDRLAGVTGELF

J: TRBJ2-7
V: TRBV6-1
CDR3: ASRLDRGWGEQY